This T cell receptor (beta chain) was recorded in a study of cytotoxic CD8 clonotypes in ibrutinib-treated CLL. Whole-study findings and limits: Circulating CD8+ T-cell counts were tracked by baseline clonality, which exceeded that of age-matched healthy donors. Public clonotypes occurred uncommonly; on treatment, they contracted or remained stable.

With regard to this clone: Its antigen remains unidentified.

The CDR3 totals 14 residues. V lost 6 bases and J lost 5; bases outside the gene matches: 9. CDR1 and CDR2 (germline): SGHAT, FQNNGV. The data were produced by immunoSEQ multiplex PCR, yet TCRdb's version contains in-frame clones alone and is incomplete. The table includes about 39,000 clones, about 70% detected once. Here the sequenced sample was PBMCs, taken at disease progression, from a patient treated with ibrutinib. This receptor was obtained from a human donor with chronic lymphocytic leukemia. The chain uses TRBV11-2 and TRBJ2-7, with TRBD1 matching over 8 bases. CDR3 DNA sequence: TGTGCCAGCAGACCCACAGGGGGAGTGGACGAGCAGTACTTC. It translates to CASRPTGGVDEQYF. Supplemented by reference TRBV11-2 and TRBJ2-7, the full variable domain reads EAGVAQSPRYKIIEKRQSVAFWCNPISGHATLYWYQQILGQGPKLLIQFQNNGVVDDSQLPKDRFSAERLKGVDSTLKIQPAKLEDSAVYLCASRPTGGVDEQYFGPGTRLTVT.